This T cell receptor (beta chain) was sequenced during a study of blood T cells in healthy people across ages. Across the study: Template switching recovered approximately one barcoded beta molecule for every two T cells.

This CDR3 is built from 16 residues. With V trimmed by 5 bases and J by 3 bases, 8 bases remained unmatched. Sample-barcoded 5' priming and a J-beta primer mix drove a second PCR of about 6 to 12 cycles. Each CDR3 protein is one row after TCRdb ran MiXCR on the 5' RACE reads. Of about 1.4 million distinct CDR3 sequences listed, approximately 59% were seen once; the top ten hold about 6.3%. The chain has TRBV12-3 or TRBV12-4 and TRBJ1-5, with 9 bases identical to TRBD1. This sequence originates from a man between 18 and 35 years old in good health. Sequencing input: blood. CDR3 region: CASSQRDRVLNQPQHF. The DNA of the CDR3 is TGTGCCAGCAGTCAGCGGGACAGGGTCCTCAATCAGCCCCAGCATTTT.